These T cell receptor beta chains were read from a single sample in a study of blood T cell repertoires in COVID-19. The repertoire was sequenced with immunoSEQ multiplex PCR; TCRdb's copy has only in-frame clones and lacks some. The sample lists about 69,000 clones, approximately 90% occurring once. The sequencing input was peripheral blood. The receptors come from a woman younger than 35 with acute or convalescent COVID-19. The CDR3 runs from the conserved cysteine through the conserved F or W. Fields, in order: J gene, V gene, clone size, D gene, CDR3 DNA, CDR3 protein. A D gene is named only where the DNA matches it firmly. Where a row states a size, it is once, few, many or the class of an expanded clone; other rows omit it.

>TRBJ2-5|TRBV29-1|NA|NA
TGCAGCGTTTTTCAACCTACCCGGGAGACCCAGTACTTC
CSVFQPTRETQYF
>TRBJ1-6|TRBV7-8|few|NA
TGTGCCAGCAGCTTGACAGCCTATAATTCACCCCTCCACTTT
CASSLTAYNSPLHF
>TRBJ2-5|TRBV5-8|many|TRBD1
TGTGCCAGCAGCTTGTCAGGGGGCGCGGGGACCCAGTACTTC
CASSLSGGAGTQYF
>TRBJ2-1|TRBV7-9|once|TRBD1
TGTGCCAGCAGCCCATCTTGGGGACAGCAGTACAATGAGCAGTTCTTC
CASSPSWGQQYNEQFF
>TRBJ2-5|TRBV10-2|NA|TRBD2
TGCGCCAGCAAAGAAGCGGGGGTAGTAGGGACCCAGTACTTC
CASKEAGVVGTQYF
>TRBJ2-7|TRBV2|NA|TRBD2
TGTGCCAGCAGTGATATGGGACTAGGGACCTACGAGCAGTACTTC
CASSDMGLGTYEQYF
>TRBJ1-5|TRBV28|NA|NA
TGTGCCAGCAGTTTCGACCAGGGCAATCAGCCCCAGCATTTT
CASSFDQGNQPQHF
>TRBJ1-6|TRBV7-2|NA|NA
TGTGCCAGCAGCTTAGCGAGCTCCTATAATTCACCCCTCCACTTT
CASSLASSYNSPLHF
>TRBJ1-2|TRBV19|NA|NA
TGTGCCAGTAGTCCCTCGACAGCATCAGTGAACTATGGCTACACCTTC
CASSPSTASVNYGYTF
>TRBJ2-2|TRBV15|NA|NA
TGTGCCACCAGCAGAGTCGGCACCGGGGAGCTGTTTTTT
CATSRVGTGELFF
>TRBJ1-4|TRBV29-1|NA|TRBD1
TGCAGCGCTCCAGACAGGGCAGGGAAACTGTTTTTT
CSAPDRAGKLFF
>TRBJ1-1|TRBV3-1/TRBV3-2|NA|TRBD1
TGTGCCAGCAGCCAAGAGAACCTCTACAGGGGTACTTTCTTT
CASSQENLYRGTFF
>TRBJ1-4|TRBV5-1|NA|NA
TGCGCCAGCAGAGGGACACTTGCAACTAATGAAAAACTGTTTTTT
CASRGTLATNEKLFF
>TRBJ1-3|TRBV7-9|NA|TRBD1
TGTGCCAGCAGCTTAACCCAGGGGGTGGGAAACACCATATATTTT
CASSLTQGVGNTIYF
>TRBJ2-1|TRBV2|NA|NA
TGTGCCAGCAGTGATCAGCGAGACAATGAGCAGTTCTTC
CASSDQRDNEQFF
>TRBJ2-7|TRBV6-2/TRBV6-3|NA|TRBD2
TGTGCCAGCAGTAATCGACTAGCGGGACTACTCGAGCAGTACTTC
CASSNRLAGLLEQYF
>TRBJ2-4|TRBV7-2|NA|NA
TGTGCCAGCAGCTTAGGAGGAGCCAAAAACATTCAGTACTTC
CASSLGGAKNIQYF
>TRBJ1-3|TRBV2|NA|NA
TGTGCCAGCAGTGACCTGATCAAGGGGAACACCATATATTTT
CASSDLIKGNTIYF
>TRBJ2-3|TRBV19|NA|TRBD2
TGTGCCAGTAGTCCTGGGACTAGTGGCACAGATACGCAGTATTTT
CASSPGTSGTDTQYF
>TRBJ1-4|TRBV2|NA|TRBD1
TGTGCCAGCAGTGAATTTCGCAGGGGGCAGGAAAAACTGTTTTTT
CASSEFRRGQEKLFF
>TRBJ1-2|TRBV2|NA|NA
TGTGCCAGCAGTGAAAACGCGTCGGGGTATGGCTACACCTTC
CASSENASGYGYTF
>TRBJ2-1|TRBV15|NA|TRBD1
TGTGCCACCAGCAGAGATCAGGGGGCCTACAATGAGCAGTTCTTC
CATSRDQGAYNEQFF
>TRBJ1-1|TRBV15|NA|NA
TGTGCCACCAGCAGTTTCCAGAACACTGAAGCTTTCTTT
CATSSFQNTEAFF
>TRBJ2-2|TRBV28|once|NA
TGTGCCAGCAGTGCCATTGAGGTTCCACCTAACACCGGGGAGCTGTTTTTT
CASSAIEVPPNTGELFF
>TRBJ1-6|TRBV11-1|NA|NA
TGTGCCAGCAGCCTTGGACAGCCCGAATTTTCACCCCTCCACTTT
CASSLGQPEFSPLHF
>TRBJ2-3|TRBV9|once|NA
TGTGCCAGCAGCCCCCGGCGGGCAGGCACAGATACGCAGTATTTT
CASSPRRAGTDTQYF
>TRBJ2-3|TRBV7-9|NA|NA
TGTGCCAGCAGGTTAAGCGGAGGGTACACAGATACGCAGTATTTT
CASRLSGGYTDTQYF
>TRBJ2-1|TRBV14|NA|NA
TGTGCCAGCAGCCAACTCCCAGGGGTGGATGAGCAGTTCTTC
CASSQLPGVDEQFF
>TRBJ2-1|TRBV4-3|few|NA
TGCGCCAGCAGCCAACTTAGCGGACACAATGAGCAGTTCTTC
CASSQLSGHNEQFF
>TRBJ1-1|TRBV2|NA|NA
TGTGCCAGCAACGTGGAGGAATCGAATGAAGCTTTCTTT
CASNVEESNEAFF
>TRBJ2-3|TRBV6-4|NA|TRBD2
TGTGCCAGCAGCGAGCGGGGCAGCACAGATACGCAGTATTTT
CASSERGSTDTQYF
>TRBJ2-7|TRBV5-1|NA|TRBD2
TGCGCCAGCAGCGTAGCGGGGGCCTACGAGCAGTACTTC
CASSVAGAYEQYF
>TRBJ1-6|TRBV5-6|NA|TRBD1
TGTGCCAGCAGCCTGGACAGGGGAAATTCACCCCTCCACTTT
CASSLDRGNSPLHF
>TRBJ1-1|TRBV5-1|once|TRBD1
TGCGCCAGCAGCCAGGGACAGGGAGGCACTGAAGCTTTCTTT
CASSQGQGGTEAFF
>TRBJ2-1|TRBV5-1|NA|NA
TGCGCCAGCAGCTTGCCGGGACAACTCTACTTCTACAATGAGCAGTTCTTC
CASSLPGQLYFYNEQFF
>TRBJ2-1|TRBV27|NA|TRBD2
TGTGCCAGCAGTTCGCCCGGGCGGGGGGGATGGAATGAGCAGTTCTTC
CASSSPGRGGWNEQFF
>TRBJ2-7|TRBV30|NA|NA
TGTGCCTGGAGCCCTAAAGGACAGCCAGACCACGAGCAGTACTTC
CAWSPKGQPDHEQYF
>TRBJ2-7|TRBV10-2|NA|NA
TGCGCCAGGGGACGGCGGGGAACCTACGAGCAGTACTTC
CARGRRGTYEQYF
>TRBJ1-2|TRBV6-5|few|NA
TGTGCCACCGAGAAAGGGGCCGCGTCCTATGGCTACACCTTC
CATEKGAASYGYTF
>TRBJ1-1|TRBV20-1|NA|NA
TGCAGTGCTAGTTCCAGGGCCCAGGCTTTCTTT
CSASSRAQAFF
>TRBJ2-3|TRBV20-1|NA|TRBD1
TGCAGTGCTAGTTCCGGGGCCCAAAGGGGGCCAGATACGCAGTATTTT
CSASSGAQRGPDTQYF
>TRBJ2-3|TRBV2|NA|NA
TGTGCCAGCAGTGCCCGAAGCCGCGGTGCGCAGTATTTT
CASSARSRGAQYF
>TRBJ1-2|TRBV11-2|few|NA
TGTGCCAGCAGCCTTGGAGGGTATGGCTACACCTTC
CASSLGGYGYTF
>TRBJ1-5|TRBV18|NA|TRBD1
TGTGCCAGCTCACAACAGGGGGGTCATCAGCCCCAGCATTTT
CASSQQGGHQPQHF
>TRBJ1-1|TRBV7-9|once|NA
TGTGCCAGCAGAGTACAGGGGAACACTGAAGCTTTCTTT
CASRVQGNTEAFF
>TRBJ1-1|TRBV13|NA|NA
TGTGCCAGCAGTATCTCTACGAACACTGAAGCTTTCTTT
CASSISTNTEAFF
>TRBJ1-2|TRBV10-2|once|TRBD1
TGCGCCAGCAGATACGGACAGGGCTATGGCTACACCTTC
CASRYGQGYGYTF
>TRBJ2-4|TRBV28|NA|NA
TGTGCCAGCAGCCCTGGCGGGGAGGAAAACATTCAGTACTTC
CASSPGGEENIQYF
>TRBJ1-2|TRBV19|once|NA
TGTGCCAGTAAAAACAGCTATGGCTACACCTTC
CASKNSYGYTF
>TRBJ1-2|TRBV2|NA|TRBD1
TGTGCCAGCACCGAGGGGGACAGTGAACTTAACTATGGCTACACCTTC
CASTEGDSELNYGYTF
>TRBJ1-1|TRBV5-1|NA|TRBD1
TGCGCCAGCAGCGGACAGGGGGCTGCCATGAACACTGAAGCTTTCTTT
CASSGQGAAMNTEAFF
>TRBJ2-1|TRBV7-9|once|NA
TGTGCCAGCAGCCAAGATGGGAGGCATGAGCAGTTCTTC
CASSQDGRHEQFF
>TRBJ2-5|TRBV3-1/TRBV3-2|few|NA
TGTGCCAGCAGCCAAGGCAGGGAGACCCAGTACTTC
CASSQGRETQYF
>TRBJ1-4|TRBV4-1|NA|NA
TGCGCCAGCAGCCGGTCCGAGTATCCTAATGAAAAACTGTTTTTT
CASSRSEYPNEKLFF
>TRBJ2-6|TRBV11-2|once|NA
TGTGCCAGCAGTTCCCATGCTCCGACTTCTGGGGCCAACGTCCTGACTTTC
CASSSHAPTSGANVLTF
>TRBJ1-1|TRBV12-3/TRBV12-4|NA|NA
TGTGCCAGCAGTTTCGGGGGGAACACTGAAGCTTTCTTT
CASSFGGNTEAFF
>TRBJ1-2|TRBV28|NA|NA
TGTGCCAGCAGTTCCGAACAGGTTCGATATGGCTACACCTTC
CASSSEQVRYGYTF
>TRBJ1-5|TRBV29-1|once|TRBD1
TGCAGCGCCGGACAGGGAGGCAATCAGCCCCAGCATTTT
CSAGQGGNQPQHF
>TRBJ2-7|TRBV27|once|TRBD1
TGTGCCAGCAGTCCCCTCGGGACAGGGGGCGACGAGCAGTACTTC
CASSPLGTGGDEQYF